This entry concerns a single T cell receptor beta chain. Its antigen is unknown. The data were taken from a study of monozygotic twins with cystic fibrosis. For the study at large: Libraries were built from about 3 micrograms of fragmented DNA using about 16 PCR cycles.

General observations from the study: Age, concordance and disease severity did not associate with shared CDR3 numbers. Clonality was generally low (median around 0.009), higher in the most severe patients. Co-twins had the most similar V usage for 13 of 16 pairs, J for 8.

This table comes from immunoSEQ multiplex PCR, and its TCRdb copy is limited to in-frame clones, with some not included. The table lists about 20,000 clones, about 90% of them singletons. V lost 1 base to trimming and J lost 2 bases; unmatched junction nucleotides: 6. Per the germline V gene, CDR1 is SGHTA and CDR2 is FQGNSA. The CDR3 is made up of 18 amino acids. The clonotype comes from a girl aged 2-10 years with cystic fibrosis. The sequenced sample was blood. This chain joins TRBV7-2 and TRBJ2-3, with 13 bases matching TRBD2. CDR3 sequence: CASSLVKGTSGTTDTQYF. The CDR3 nucleotides read TGTGCCAGCAGCTTAGTAAAAGGGACTAGCGGGACCACAGATACGCAGTATTTT.